This entry is about one T cell receptor (beta chain). The target antigen is unknown. These data are taken from a study of CD8+ T cells in alopecia areata. Study results and limitations: Affected lesional scalp, above all in alopecia totalis/universalis, was more clonal than normal scalp.

Treatment meaning: oral pan-JAK inhibitor, 5-10 mg twice daily. This CDR3 region has 14 residues. CDR1 SGDLS and CDR2 YYNGEE come from the germline V gene. The junction had 4 bases not matched to a gene; V was cut back by 4 bases and J by 4 bases. As the sequencing template, cDNA was produced by extracting RNA and reverse transcribing it. The assay was immunoSEQ multiplex PCR, and TCRdb's table has in-frame clones only and misses some. The sample gives over 100,000 clones, about 50% of which show up once; about 0.5% is in the top ten. The chain has TRBV9 and TRBJ1-2; 10 bases map to TRBD1. This TCR derives from a human donor with alopecia areata. Sequenced here: CD4+ T cells sorted from blood, sampled at week 4, from a patient treated with tofacitinib. Written as DNA, the CDR3 is TGTGCCAGCAGCCTACGGACAGGGGGCTATGGCTACACCTTC. Its translation is CASSLRTGGYGYTF. Complete variable domain (other parts from reference TRBV9 and TRBJ1-2): DSGVTQTPKHLITATGQRVTLRCSPRSGDLSVYWYQQSLDQGLQFLIQYYNGEERAKGNILERFSAQQFPDLHSELNLSSLELGDSALYFCASSLRTGGYGYTFGSGTRLTVV.